This is a list of T cell receptor beta chains from one sample in a study of OX40 agonist ivuxolimab in advanced cancers. The table came from immunoSEQ multiplex PCR; TCRdb's copy has only in-frame clones and leaves some out. Of around 67,000 clones listed, about 80% are singletons. Sequencing used CD4+ or CD8+ T cells sorted from blood, obtained in a trial of the OX40 agonist ivuxolimab. The receptor set was obtained from an adult with an advanced solid tumor such as melanoma, head and neck, liver or kidney cancer. Both conserved end residues are part of each CDR3. Each record gives: D gene, J gene, V gene, clone size, CDR3 DNA, CDR3 protein. D genes are given only for firm matches. A row's size may be missing; if present it is once, few, many or a size class.

NA,TRBJ1-5,TRBV15,medium-sized,TGTGCCACCAGCAGAGATCCGGGGGGCAATCAGCCCCAGCATTTT,CATSRDPGGNQPQHF
NA,TRBJ2-2,TRBV11-2,few,TGTGCCAGCAGCTTAGCGCTTCACACCGGGGAGCTGTTTTTT,CASSLALHTGELFF
NA,TRBJ2-1,TRBV7-8,NA,TGTGCCAGCAACGAACCCAATGAGCAGTTCTTC,CASNEPNEQFF
NA,TRBJ2-5,TRBV23-1,NA,TGCGCCACTCAGGCAGGGTATCAAGAGACCCAGTACTTC,CATQAGYQETQYF
TRBD1,TRBJ2-5,TRBV15,NA,TGTGCCACCAGCACGCGACAGGGTGGAGAGACCCAGTACTTC,CATSTRQGGETQYF
TRBD2,TRBJ2-1,TRBV11-2,NA,TGTGCCAGCAGCTCACTAGCGGGGGCCGTTTACAATGAGCAGTTCTTC,CASSSLAGAVYNEQFF
TRBD2,TRBJ2-5,TRBV7-9,NA,TGTGCCAGCAGCTTTACGCCGGGACTAGCGGGGGGCCGGGAGACCCAGTACTTC,CASSFTPGLAGGRETQYF
NA,TRBJ2-2,TRBV2,NA,TGTGCCAGCAGTGAAACGCTAGCCGGCACCGGGGAGCTGTTTTTT,CASSETLAGTGELFF
NA,TRBJ1-4,TRBV2,many,TGTGCCAGCAGTGAGGTCCCGCCGGGGAATGAAAAACTGTTTTTT,CASSEVPPGNEKLFF
NA,TRBJ2-7,TRBV12-2,NA,TGTGCAAGTCGCCATGAGCACGAGGGAACCTACGAGCAGTACTTC,CASRHEHEGTYEQYF
NA,TRBJ2-1,TRBV2,NA,TGTGCCAGCAGTGATATGTGGAGGGTAATCTCCTACAATGAGCAGTTCTTC,CASSDMWRVISYNEQFF
NA,TRBJ1-1,TRBV6-5,NA,TGTGCCAGCGGTGGTATAGGTGAAGCTTTCTTT,CASGGIGEAFF
NA,TRBJ1-6,TRBV18,NA,TGTGCCAGCTCACCAATTTGGGGCGATTCCGACTCACCCCTCCACTTT,CASSPIWGDSDSPLHF
TRBD1,TRBJ2-2,TRBV5-4,few,TGTGCCAGCAGTAGTCAGGGGGCCCGGACCGGGGAGCTGTTTTTT,CASSSQGARTGELFF
NA,TRBJ2-7,TRBV14,medium-sized,TGTGCCAGCAGCCCACGAAGAGCAGACAGGTTGAGCTCCTACGAGCAGTACTTC,CASSPRRADRLSSYEQYF
NA,TRBJ2-1,TRBV5-1,NA,TGCGCCAGCAGCATACAGGGCAATGAGCAGTTCTTC,CASSIQGNEQFF
NA,TRBJ2-5,TRBV4-1,NA,TGCGCCAGCAGCCAAGACGGGTTCTCGCCAGCCCAAGAGACCCAGTACTTC,CASSQDGFSPAQETQYF
NA,TRBJ2-2,TRBV11-3,once,TGTGCCAGCAGCGCCTCAGGGTCGGTGGCCGGGGAGCTGTTTTTT,CASSASGSVAGELFF
NA,TRBJ1-1,TRBV12-5,few,TGTGCTAGTAGACTGGGACGGGAGAACACTGAAGCTTTCTTT,CASRLGRENTEAFF
NA,TRBJ2-7,TRBV20-1,NA,TGCAGTGCTCGCCGGGGGCGAGAGCAGTACTTC,CSARRGREQYF
TRBD1,TRBJ1-1,TRBV6-5,NA,TGTGCCAGCAGAAGACAGGGGATGAACACTGAAGCTTTCTTT,CASRRQGMNTEAFF
NA,TRBJ2-5,TRBV18,NA,TGTGCCAGCTCACCCAACCGACAAGGGGAGACCCAGTACTTC,CASSPNRQGETQYF
NA,TRBJ2-1,TRBV6-6,NA,TGTGCCAGCAGTTACCCTCGGGGAGTCTTGGATGAGCAGTTCTTC,CASSYPRGVLDEQFF
TRBD1,TRBJ2-2,TRBV29-1,NA,TGCAGCGTACGATCCGGGACAGGGAGCACCGGGGAGCTGTTTTTT,CSVRSGTGSTGELFF
NA,TRBJ2-7,TRBV6-1,once,TGTGCCAGCAGTGAAGCATCCTACGAGCAGTACTTC,CASSEASYEQYF
TRBD1,TRBJ1-3,TRBV7-2,NA,TGTGCCAGCAGCTTCGGACAGGGGTGGATGGGGTCTGGAAACACCATATATTTT,CASSFGQGWMGSGNTIYF
NA,TRBJ1-6,TRBV5-4,NA,TGTGCCAGCAGAGACGGACCCGAAGTTAATTCACCCCTCCACTTT,CASRDGPEVNSPLHF
TRBD2,TRBJ2-3,TRBV11-1,few,TGTGCCAGCAGCTTAGAGGCGGGGGGGCCTACAGATACGCAGTATTTT,CASSLEAGGPTDTQYF
TRBD2,TRBJ2-7,TRBV11-1,NA,TGTGCCAGCAGCCTAGCTAGCGGGGGTAACTACGAGCAGTACTTC,CASSLASGGNYEQYF
NA,TRBJ1-4,TRBV4-1,once,TGCGCCAGCAGCCAAGAGCCAGCGGGGGGTTCTGGAGAAAAACTGTTTTTT,CASSQEPAGGSGEKLFF
NA,TRBJ2-3,TRBV7-2,NA,TGTGCCAGCAGCCACGTCCCTCCGAGGACAGATACGCAGTATTTT,CASSHVPPRTDTQYF
NA,TRBJ2-7,TRBV27,NA,TGTGCCAGCATGCCTCCGGGACGCTCCTACGAGCAGTACTTC,CASMPPGRSYEQYF
TRBD1,TRBJ1-5,TRBV4-2,NA,TGTGCCAGCAGCCAAGATCGACAGGGGCCCTATAGCAATCAGCCCCAGCATTTT,CASSQDRQGPYSNQPQHF
NA,TRBJ2-2,TRBV9,NA,TGTGCCAGCAGCCTACGGGGGTCACTTTTCACCGGGGAGCTGTTTTTT,CASSLRGSLFTGELFF
NA,TRBJ1-1,TRBV19,few,TGTGCCAGTAGTATAGATCCCTATACTAGGGACACTGAAGCTTTCTTT,CASSIDPYTRDTEAFF
TRBD1,TRBJ2-3,TRBV5-1,NA,TGCGCCAGCAGCTTCATCCTTTCGGGACAGGGGGCAGATACGCAGTATTTT,CASSFILSGQGADTQYF
TRBD1,TRBJ1-2,TRBV4-1,NA,TGCGCCAGCAGCCAAGGGCAGGGGGCGCTGGGAAACTATGGCTACACCTTC,CASSQGQGALGNYGYTF
NA,TRBJ2-7,TRBV1,NA,TGCACCAGCAGCCAAGGGAGGACAGGGGTAATGCCCTACGAGCAGTACTTC,CTSSQGRTGVMPYEQYF
TRBD2,TRBJ2-3,TRBV7-9,NA,TGTGCCAGCAGCCCGCTGACTAGCGGTAGCACAGATACGCAGTATTTT,CASSPLTSGSTDTQYF
TRBD2,TRBJ2-3,TRBV7-2,NA,TGTGCCAGCAGACAGGGACTAGCGAGTGATACGCAGTATTTT,CASRQGLASDTQYF
TRBD1,TRBJ1-2,TRBV5-1,NA,TGCGCCAGCAGCTGGACAGGAAGCAACTATGGCTACACCTTC,CASSWTGSNYGYTF